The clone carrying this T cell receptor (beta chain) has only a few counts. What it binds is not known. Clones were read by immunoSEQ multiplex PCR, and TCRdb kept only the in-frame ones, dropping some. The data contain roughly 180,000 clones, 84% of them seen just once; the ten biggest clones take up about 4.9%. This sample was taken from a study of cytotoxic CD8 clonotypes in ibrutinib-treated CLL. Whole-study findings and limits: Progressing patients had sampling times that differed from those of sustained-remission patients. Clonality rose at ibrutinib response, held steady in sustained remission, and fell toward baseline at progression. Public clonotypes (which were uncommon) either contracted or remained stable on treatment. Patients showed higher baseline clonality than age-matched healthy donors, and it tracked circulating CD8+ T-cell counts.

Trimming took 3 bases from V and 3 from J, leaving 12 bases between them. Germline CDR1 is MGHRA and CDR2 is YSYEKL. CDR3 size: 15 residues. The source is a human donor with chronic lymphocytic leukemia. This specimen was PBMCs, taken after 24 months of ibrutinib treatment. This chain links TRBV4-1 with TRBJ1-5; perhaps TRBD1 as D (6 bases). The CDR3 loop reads CASSHPGQNNQPQHF. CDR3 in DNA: TGCGCCAGCAGCCATCCGGGACAAAACAATCAGCCCCAGCATTTT.